Following are 5 T cell receptor beta chains from one sample sequenced in a study of technical replicates of blood from a few donors. Libraries were prepared by immunoSEQ multiplex PCR; TCRdb keeps only in-frame clonotypes and omits some of them. The sample yields 65,000 to 85,000 clones, around 96% seen once. The source material was T cells isolated from PBMCs. These receptors all stem from a human donor in good health.

This chain uses TRBV25-1 with TRBJ2-7, with 9 bases fitting TRBD2. The J segment lost 1 base and the V segment lost 9 bases, leaving 10 bases of the junction unmatched. CDR3 length equals 15 residues. Germline CDR1 is MGHDK and CDR2 is SYGVNS. CDR3 region: CASQPGTSRSYEQYF. The CDR3 DNA reads as TGTGCCAGTCAACCCGGGACTAGCCGTTCCTACGAGCAGTACTTC.

This chain links TRBV7-6 with TRBJ2-7; weak D call: TRBD2 (5 bases). There are 14 residues in the CDR3. The V gene lost 3 bases and the J gene lost 5 bases, with 14 bases spanning the gap. Germline CDR1 reads SGHVS; CDR2 reads FNYEAQ. CDR3 amino acids: CASSFGDQRHEQYF. DNA of the CDR3: TGTGCCAGCAGCTTTGGAGACCAGCGGCACGAGCAGTACTTC.

This chain joins TRBV27 and TRBJ2-5; D is possibly TRBD1 (6 bases). Deletions cut 8 bases from V and 2 bases from J, with 12 bases between. The CDR3 length is 13 residues. Germline V gene data show CDR1 as MNHEY and CDR2 as SMNVEV (reference sequence). The CDR3 coding sequence is TGTGCCAGCCTGGACAGACTGCAAGAGACCCAGTACTTC. It specifies CASLDRLQETQYF.

V is TRBV29-1 and J is TRBJ1-2, with TRBD1 identical over 8 bases. The CDR3 runs 17 residues. Losses at the gene ends were 0 bases for V and 1 base for J; bases not matched to a gene: 10. Germline V gives CDR1 SQVTM, CDR2 ANQGSEA. This CDR3 reads CSVEEGQVLWNNYGYTF. The CDR3 nucleotides read TGCAGCGTTGAAGAGGGACAGGTGCTGTGGAATAACTATGGCTACACCTTC.

V usage is TRBV9 and J usage is TRBJ1-3; a weak D match, TRBD1 (5 bases). The CDR3 has 16 residues. Trimming left V 0 bases short and J 0 bases short, with 10 bases between. CDR1 and CDR2 from the germline V gene are SGDLS and YYNGEE. The CDR3: CASSVDGHYSGNTIYF. The CDR3 coding sequence is TGTGCCAGCAGCGTAGATGGACACTACTCTGGAAACACCATATATTTT. The full variable domain, rest sourced from reference TRBV9 and TRBJ1-3, is DSGVTQTPKHLITATGQRVTLRCSPRSGDLSVYWYQQSLDQGLQFLIQYYNGEERAKGNILERFSAQQFPDLHSELNLSSLELGDSALYFCASSVDGHYSGNTIYFGEGSWLTVV.